A single sample is the source of the 16 T cell receptor beta chains below, sequenced in a study of T cells in women clearing cervical HPV infection (dated by TCRdb to the late 2010s). Receptor amplification or capture employed the immunoSEQ multiplex PCR assay. In TCRdb, the immuneACCESS table is reduced to in-frame sequences with V and J assigned. These tables do not hold every clone; where another copy was compared, an unresolved V gene accounts for under half, and the others remain unexplained. The sample table on file contains roughly 31,000 clones. Of the sample, approximately 7.5% falls within the top ten clones. The sequenced sample consisted of blood buffy coat. The receptor source for this set is a woman between 18 and 69 years old with a cervical HPV16 infection that either progressed to CIN3+ or cleared (not recorded which).

In the case of this clone: The read halts 3 residues ahead of the CDR3 end, with the missing end drawn from the germline J gene. The V and J genes are TRBV10-3 and TRBJ1-3; the D is unclear. CDR3 size: 14 residues. Germline loops: CDR1 ENHRY, CDR2 SYGVKD. The V and J ends lost 4 bases and 4 bases respectively, with 11 bases between them. The covered CDR3 bases are TGTGCCATCAGTGTATTGGCCTTGGGAAACACC. Protein: CAISVLALGNT. The whole CDR3 region reads CAISVLALGNTIYF.

CDR3 bases read: TGTGCCAGCAGCTTAGATTACAGTGGCTATGGC. Translated: CASSLDYSGYG. The entire CDR3 protein reads CASSLDYSGYGYTF. The chain combines TRBV7-2 with TRBJ1-2; D not certain. The read comes to an end 3 residues before the CDR3 does, leaving the germline J gene to fill in the end. Trimming removed 1 base from V and 4 bases from J, with 10 bases in between. The germline V gene has CDR1 SGHTA and CDR2 FQGNSA. This CDR3 region has 14 residues.

A note on this clone: Sequence at one end of the junction differs from germline and may be a read error. CDR3 DNA (partial): TGTGCTAGCAGCTTAGGGGGGGGCGGTCAAGAGACC. Translated: CASSLGGGGQET. The whole CDR3 protein reads CASSLGGGGQETQYF. V and J are TRBV7-7 and TRBJ2-5, with D tentatively TRBD2 (7 bases). The read stops 3 residues short of the end of the CDR3; the missing end is completed from the germline J gene. The CDR3 consists of 15 residues. The V gene's germline CDR1 is SSHAT and CDR2 FNYEAQ (reference sequence).

On this clone: The CDR3 end lies 3 residues beyond the end of the read and is filled in from the germline J gene. The chain couples TRBV30 to TRBJ1-6; D gene uncertain. The germline V and J ends were trimmed by 5 bases and 6 bases, with 8 bases remaining between them. CDR1 is GTSNPN and CDR2 is SVGIG in the germline V gene (reference sequence). There are 12 residues in the CDR3. CDR3 DNA, as far as it was read: TGTGCCTGGCAACAGAGTAATTCACCC. Amino acids: CAWQQSNSP. The entire CDR3 protein reads CAWQQSNSPLHF.

Details on this clone: With the read ending 3 residues before the CDR3 end, the germline J gene is used to fill in that end. The genes are TRBV7-3 and TRBJ2-1; 10 nucleotides line up with TRBD1. V trimming: 5 bases; J trimming: 7 bases; junction bases outside the gene matches: 5. The germline V gene has CDR1 SGHTA and CDR2 FQGTGA. The CDR3 spans 14 residues. Incomplete CDR3 DNA: TGTGCCAGCAGCAGACCGGGACAGGGGAATGAG. As protein: CASSRPGQGNE. The full-length CDR3 reads as CASSRPGQGNEQFF.

Turning to this clone: Germline and junction disagree at one end, which may indicate a read error. The read ends 3 residues early relative to the CDR3; the germline J gene fills the gap. This specimen includes other DNA sequences encoding the same CDR3. This chain links TRBV19 with TRBJ1-3; D may be TRBD1 (6 bases). Germline values: CDR1 LNHDA, CDR2 SQIVND (reference sequence). There are 14 residues in the CDR3. The CDR3 protein is CASMGARTGNTIYF. The covered CDR3 bases are TGTGCCAGTATGGGGGCGCGGACTGGAAACACG.

Worth noting for this clone: The read comes to an end 3 residues before the CDR3 does, leaving the germline J gene to fill in the end. This sequence joins TRBV7-6 and TRBJ2-3; 10 bases are shared with TRBD2. Germline V gene data show CDR1 as SGHVS and CDR2 as FNYEAQ. J was trimmed by 6 bases and V by 5 bases; bases with no gene match: 11. The CDR3 totals 16 residues. The CDR3 spells CASSTSSGGPGDTQYF. Partial CDR3 DNA: TGTGCCAGCAGCACCAGTAGCGGGGGGCCAGGTGATACG.

A remark on this clone: Read data end 3 residues before the CDR3 end; the end is taken from the germline J gene. This rearrangement joins TRBV7-2 to TRBJ1-3; TRBD1 might be the D (5 bases). Trimming removed 3 bases at V and 1 base at J, with 10 bases between. The CDR3 runs to 15 residues. Germline CDR1 and CDR2: SGHTA and FQGNSA. CDR3 loop: CASSFGGGSGNTIYF. The sequenced part of the CDR3 DNA is TGTGCCAGCAGCTTCGGGGGAGGTTCTGGAAACACC.

As concerns this clone: The read is 3 residues too short to cover the CDR3 end, so that end is filled in from the germline J gene. The chain carries TRBV7-8 and TRBJ2-5; 7 bases are shared with TRBD2. The CDR3 extends over 16 amino acids. After removal of 5 bases from V and 5 bases from J, the junction contained 14 bases not matched to a gene. Germline V gene data show CDR1 as SGHVS and CDR2 as FQNEAQ. The sequenced part of the CDR3 DNA is TGTGCCAGCAGCCCTCCCCAAGGGACTACCCTGGAGACC. Translation gives CASSPPQGTTLET. The full CDR3 protein is CASSPPQGTTLETQYF. Variable domain in full (rest from reference TRBV7-8 and TRBJ2-5): GAGVSQSPRYKVAKRGQDVALRCDPISGHVSLFWYQQALGQGPEFLTYFQNEAQLDKSGLPSDRFFAERPEGSVSTLKIQRTQQEDSAVYLCASSPPQGTTLETQYFGPGTRLLVL.

Concerning this clone itself: The read stops 3 residues short of the end of the CDR3; the missing end is completed from the germline J gene. This chain uses TRBV27 with TRBJ1-6; tentative D call: TRBD1 (5 bases). CDR3 length equals 14 residues. Trimming took off 7 bases at V and 7 bases at J, with 14 bases between the two ends. From germline, CDR1 is MNHEY and CDR2 SMNVEV (reference sequence). The CDR3 sequence is CASTKRQGNSPLHF. The sequenced CDR3 bases are TGTGCCAGCACCAAGAGGCAGGGAAATTCACCC.

As regards this clone: The read terminates 3 residues before the CDR3 end, so the remaining end is supplied by the germline J gene. This chain links TRBV2 with TRBJ2-7, with D perhaps TRBD2 (5 bases). The CDR3 has 12 amino acids. Germline V gene data show CDR1 as SNHLY and CDR2 as FYNNEI. Deletions cut 7 bases from V and 3 bases from J, with 10 bases between. The CDR3 reads CASTTRVYEQYF. The sequenced part of the CDR3 DNA is TGTGCCAGCACCACTAGAGTCTACGAG.

Regarding this clone: The read finishes 3 residues shy of the CDR3 end, and the germline J gene is used to complete it. The rearrangement joins TRBV30 to TRBJ1-1; 7 bases are shared with TRBD1. V shed 8 bases, J shed 6 bases, and the junction held 12 bases outside the gene matches. Per germline, CDR1 GTSNPN and CDR2 SVGIG (reference sequence). The CDR3 runs to 13 residues. CDR3 DNA (partial): TGTGCCCGACAGGGACGGATCGGCGCTGAA. This codes for CARQGRIGAE. The CDR3, in full, reads CARQGRIGAEAFF.

Of note for this clone: The read ends 3 residues shy of where the CDR3 ends; the end is completed using the germline J gene. V and J are TRBV20-1 and TRBJ2-5; a weak D match, TRBD1 (5 bases). The CDR3 totals 16 residues. The V and J ends lost 1 base and 2 bases respectively, with 17 bases between them. The germline V gene has CDR1 DFQATT and CDR2 SNEGSKA (reference sequence). Incomplete CDR3 DNA: TGCAGTGCTAGAGGCCTAAAGACGACAGAGCAAGAGACC. The encoded protein is CSARGLKTTEQET. The CDR3, in full, reads CSARGLKTTEQETQYF.

CDR3 loop: CASSFGQGRKTQYF. The covered CDR3 bases are TGTGCCAGCAGCTTCGGCCAGGGGAGGAAGACC. The rearrangement joins TRBV7-9 to TRBJ2-5; D tentatively fits TRBD1 or TRBD2 (6 bases each). The read falls 3 residues short of the CDR3 end, and the missing part is taken from the germline J gene. V was pared by 3 bases and J by 6 bases, with 14 bases between. CDR3 length: 14 residues. The V gene's germline CDR1 is SEHNR and CDR2 FQNEAQ (reference sequence).

Comment on this clone: The read ends 3 residues shy of where the CDR3 ends; the end is completed using the germline J gene. The chain couples TRBV7-2 to TRBJ2-3; maybe TRBD1 (6 bases). CDR1 is SGHTA, CDR2 FQGNSA, per germline. This CDR3 is 13 amino acids long. Incomplete CDR3 DNA: TGTGCCAGCAGCACGACAGGAAATCAGCCG. Its protein is CASSTTGNQP. The whole CDR3 protein reads CASSTTGNQPQYF. Supplemented by reference TRBV7-2 and TRBJ2-3, the full variable domain reads GAGVSQSPSNKVTEKGKDVELRCDPISGHTALYWYRQSLGQGLEFLIYFQGNSAPDKSGLPSDRFSAERTGGSVSTLTIQRTQQEDSAVYLCASSTTGNQPQYFGPGTRLTVL.

Concerning this clone itself: The read stops 3 residues short of the end of the CDR3; the missing end is completed from the germline J gene. The genes are TRBV20-1 and TRBJ1-2; 7 nucleotides align to TRBD1. CDR1 and CDR2 (germline): DFQATT, SNEGSKA (reference sequence). The V segment lost 5 bases and the J segment 1 base; nucleotides outside the gene matches: 13. The CDR3 runs to 16 residues. This CDR3 reads CSASGQEPGVNYGYTF. CDR3 DNA (partial): TGCAGTGCTTCCGGACAGGAACCGGGGGTTAACTATGGC.